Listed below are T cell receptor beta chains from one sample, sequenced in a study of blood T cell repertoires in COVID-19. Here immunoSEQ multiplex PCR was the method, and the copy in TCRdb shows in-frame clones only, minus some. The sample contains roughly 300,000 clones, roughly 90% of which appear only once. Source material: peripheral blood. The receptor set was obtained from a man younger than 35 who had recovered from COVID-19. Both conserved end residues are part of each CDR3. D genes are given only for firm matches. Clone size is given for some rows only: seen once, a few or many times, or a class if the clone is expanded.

CASSLSDRGPLTSTDTQYF TGTGCCAGCAGTTTATCCGACAGGGGGCCGCTCACTAGCACAGATACGCAGTATTTT TRBJ2-3 NA TRBD1 TRBV27
CASSGRDFLSTQYF TGTGCCAGCAGTGGGCGGGACTTCTTATCTACGCAGTATTTT TRBJ2-3 NA NA TRBV2
CASSPPRGFPGDTQYF TGTGCCAGCTCACCACCGCGAGGCTTTCCTGGAGATACGCAGTATTTT TRBJ2-3 NA NA TRBV18
CASSTPTGAYSNQPQHF TGTGCCAGTAGTACCCCGACAGGGGCTTACAGCAATCAGCCCCAGCATTTT TRBJ1-5 NA TRBD1 TRBV19
CAINTGTGIGNEQFF TGTGCCATCAACACCGGGACAGGGATAGGGAATGAGCAGTTCTTC TRBJ2-1 NA TRBD1 TRBV10-3
CASSSTGIGYTF TGTGCCAGCAGTTCAACAGGGATCGGCTACACCTTC TRBJ1-2 once NA TRBV27
CASSWGLAGADEQFF TGTGCCAGTAGCTGGGGACTAGCGGGAGCAGATGAGCAGTTCTTC TRBJ2-1 NA TRBD2 TRBV19
CASSLALPGAGGYTF TGTGCCAGCAGCTTAGCGCTCCCAGGGGCGGGTGGCTACACCTTC TRBJ1-2 NA NA TRBV7-2
CASSYSAVYNEQFF TGTGCCAGCAGTTACTCGGCGGTATACAATGAGCAGTTCTTC TRBJ2-1 few NA TRBV6-6
CSASDGKNYGYTF TGCAGTGCTAGTGATGGCAAGAACTATGGCTACACCTTC TRBJ1-2 NA NA TRBV20-1
CASSSGLGGFF TGTGCCAGCAGCTCCGGACTTGGAGGTTTCTTT TRBJ1-1 NA NA TRBV7-9
CASSAPSGFAGELFF TGTGCCAGCAGCGCCCCTAGCGGGTTCGCCGGGGAGCTGTTTTTT TRBJ2-2 NA TRBD2 TRBV7-8
CAIEAGGAYNEQFF TGTGCCATCGAAGCGGGGGGGGCCTACAATGAGCAGTTCTTC TRBJ2-1 once TRBD2 TRBV6-5
CASSPGRGGYNEQFF TGTGCCAGCAGCCCCGGGCGCGGGGGTTACAATGAGCAGTTCTTC TRBJ2-1 few TRBD2 TRBV3-1/TRBV3-2
CASGLAGPIYEQYF TGTGCCAGCGGTTTAGCGGGACCAATCTACGAGCAGTACTTC TRBJ2-7 NA TRBD2 TRBV6-5
CASSLDRESGKLFF TGTGCCAGCAGCTTAGACAGGGAATCTGGAAAACTGTTTTTT TRBJ1-4 NA NA TRBV7-2
CASSLMGQSTDTQYF TGTGCCAGCAGCTTAATGGGCCAAAGCACAGATACGCAGTATTTT TRBJ2-3 NA NA TRBV7-2
CASSVGAQGDSGNTIYF TGTGCCAGCAGCGTAGGGGCCCAGGGGGATTCTGGAAACACCATATATTTT TRBJ1-3 NA TRBD1 TRBV9
CASSQGSSYNEQFF TGCGCCAGCAGTCAGGGGTCCTCCTACAATGAGCAGTTCTTC TRBJ2-1 NA NA TRBV10-1
CASSSTGGQPQHF TGTGCCAGCAGTTCGACAGGGGGCCAGCCCCAGCATTTT TRBJ1-5 NA TRBD1 TRBV4-2
CASSQGAGKLQETQYF TGCGCCAGCAGCCAGGGAGCGGGGAAACTCCAAGAGACCCAGTACTTC TRBJ2-5 NA TRBD2 TRBV4-1
CASSIQGATNEKLFF TGTGCCAGTAGTATCCAGGGGGCCACTAATGAAAAACTGTTTTTT TRBJ1-4 NA TRBD1 TRBV19
CASRGGRDSIFDGYTF TGTGCCAGTAGGGGCGGCAGGGACTCAATCTTTGATGGCTACACCTTC TRBJ1-2 once NA TRBV19
CSVERQDTNYGYTF TGCAGCGTTGAACGACAGGATACTAACTATGGCTACACCTTC TRBJ1-2 NA NA TRBV29-1
CASSLGPTDTYEQYF TGCGCCAGCAGCTTGGGGCCGACAGACACCTACGAGCAGTACTTC TRBJ2-7 NA NA TRBV5-1
CSVEGREALGYTF TGCAGCGTTGAGGGCAGGGAAGCGCTTGGCTACACCTTC TRBJ1-2 NA NA TRBV29-1
CASSLQRDTGELFF TGTGCCAGCAGCCTTCAGCGGGACACCGGGGAGCTGTTTTTT TRBJ2-2 once NA TRBV7-3
CSAPGAGEKLFF TGCAGCGCTCCAGGGGCAGGTGAAAAACTGTTTTTT TRBJ1-4 NA NA TRBV29-1
CASSPQDYPIKSTDTQYF TGTGCCAGCTCACCGCAGGACTATCCCATAAAATCCACAGATACGCAGTATTTT TRBJ2-3 NA NA TRBV18
CASSLGGGDFINEQFF TGTGCCAGCAGCTTGGGCGGGGGGGACTTTATAAATGAGCAGTTCTTC TRBJ2-1 NA TRBD2 TRBV7-9
CASSAGLALNRGTHNEQFF TGTGCCAGCAGCGCGGGACTAGCCCTCAATAGGGGCACACACAATGAGCAGTTCTTC TRBJ2-1 NA TRBD2 TRBV3-1/TRBV3-2
CASSFRAGSTDTQYF TGTGCCAGCAGCTTTAGAGCGGGGAGCACAGATACGCAGTATTTT TRBJ2-3 NA TRBD2 TRBV7-9
CASSLVGGYTIYF TGTGCCAGCAGCTTAGTAGGGGGATACACCATATATTTT TRBJ1-3 few NA TRBV7-9
CATSRGEGAMNTEAFF TGTGCCACCAGCAGAGGTGAGGGAGCTATGAACACTGAAGCTTTCTTT TRBJ1-1 NA NA TRBV15
CASSPAGTNDNEQFF TGTGCCAGCTCTCCAGCCGGGACTAATGACAATGAGCAGTTCTTC TRBJ2-1 NA TRBD2 TRBV18
CASRTAGSSYNEQFF TGTGCCAGCAGAACAGCGGGATCCTCCTACAATGAGCAGTTCTTC TRBJ2-1 NA TRBD2 TRBV27
CASSQVIQLELFF TGTGCCAGCAGCCAAGTAATCCAACTGGAACTGTTTTTT TRBJ1-4 once NA TRBV3-1/TRBV3-2
CASSNPSGGTEAFF TGCGCCAGCAGCAATCCCTCAGGGGGCACTGAAGCTTTCTTT TRBJ1-1 NA TRBD1 TRBV5-1
CASKSGGTTSTDTQYF TGTGCCAGCAAAAGCGGGGGGACAACTAGCACAGATACGCAGTATTTT TRBJ2-3 NA TRBD2 TRBV2
CASSLSQVDTGELFF TGTGCCAGCAGCTTAAGCCAGGTCGACACCGGGGAGCTGTTTTTT TRBJ2-2 NA NA TRBV7-9
CASSYSQGAQAFF TGTGCCAGCAGTTACAGTCAGGGCGCTCAAGCTTTCTTT TRBJ1-1 NA NA TRBV6-5
CASSLAGGQSTGAFF TGTGCCAGCAGCTTAGCGGGGGGACAGTCAACAGGAGCTTTCTTT TRBJ1-1 NA TRBD1 TRBV7-2
CASSEAPGQVGTEAFF TGTGCCAGCAGTGAAGCACCGGGACAGGTCGGCACTGAAGCTTTCTTT TRBJ1-1 once TRBD1 TRBV2
CASSLGQGGNYGYTF TGTGCCAGCAGTTTAGGGCAGGGGGGTAACTATGGCTACACCTTC TRBJ1-2 NA TRBD1 TRBV27
CASSPSRDYSYEQYF TGCGCCAGCAGCCCCTCCCGAGACTATTCCTACGAGCAGTACTTC TRBJ2-7 NA NA TRBV5-1
CASTRVQGAHYEQYF TGTGCCAGTACCAGGGTACAGGGGGCTCACTACGAGCAGTACTTC TRBJ2-7 NA TRBD1 TRBV6-5
CASSSSGTGGYEQYF TGTGCCAGCAGTTCGTCCGGGACAGGGGGTTACGAGCAGTACTTC TRBJ2-7 NA TRBD1 TRBV27
CATSSYYGTRYHSNQPQHF TGTGCCACCAGCAGCTACTACGGGACAAGATACCATAGCAATCAGCCCCAGCATTTT TRBJ1-5 NA NA TRBV15
CASSQDPAPYGYTF TGTGCCAGCAGCCAAGATCCAGCGCCCTATGGCTACACCTTC TRBJ1-2 NA NA TRBV4-2
CASSSTFISGNTIYF TGCGCCAGCAGCTCCACATTCATCTCTGGAAACACCATATATTTT TRBJ1-3 once NA TRBV5-1
CATSDQGLKWGFF TGTGCCACCAGTGATCAGGGCCTTAAGTGGGGGTTTTTT TRBJ1-4 NA NA TRBV24-1
CASSGGQGPSREQYF TGTGCCAGCAGCGGAGGACAGGGGCCTTCTCGGGAGCAGTACTTC TRBJ2-7 NA TRBD1 TRBV4-2